These T cell receptor beta chains were read from a single sample in a study of shared clonotypes between healthy human individuals. Here immunoSEQ multiplex PCR was the method, and the copy in TCRdb shows in-frame clones only, minus some. The sample includes more than 450,000 clones, around 74% of them seen just once. The sample comprised PBMCs. These receptors were taken from a middle-aged woman in good health. Some clones in this sample may be carry-over from other donors' samples. Each CDR3 is given with its conserved first and last residue. The D gene is left open where the match is weak. For some rows the clone size is stated as once, few or many, or as a class when expanded; others skip it.

V	J	size	D	CDR3	DNA
TRBV7-9	TRBJ2-5	-	-	CASSHGGETQYF	TGTGCCAGCAGTCATGGGGGGGAGACCCAGTACTTC
TRBV27	TRBJ2-7	-	TRBD1	CASSPRQGEGYEQYF	TGTGCCAGCAGCCCCAGACAGGGTGAAGGCTACGAGCAGTACTTC
TRBV5-6	TRBJ2-1	-	-	CASSPGTPSSYNEQFF	TGTGCCAGCAGCCCGGGGACTCCTAGCTCCTACAATGAGCAGTTCTTC
TRBV13	TRBJ2-1	-	TRBD1	CASSLGQGDEQFF	TGTGCCAGCAGCTTAGGTCAGGGGGATGAGCAGTTCTTC
TRBV7-2	TRBJ1-1	-	-	CASSFVPTVNTEAFF	TGTGCCAGCAGCTTTGTTCCCACGGTGAACACTGAAGCTTTCTTT
TRBV7-8	TRBJ1-5	few	-	CASSLGVYQPQHF	TGTGCCAGCAGCTTAGGGGTGTATCAGCCCCAGCATTTT
TRBV28	TRBJ1-2	-	-	CASRRGFGSGYTF	TGTGCCAGCAGACGGGGTTTCGGGAGTGGCTACACCTTC
TRBV18	TRBJ1-4	-	-	CASSRGDATNEKLFF	TGTGCCAGCTCACGCGGGGATGCAACTAATGAAAAACTGTTTTTT
TRBV4-1	TRBJ1-2	few	-	CASSQEWQANYGYTF	TGCGCCAGCAGCCAAGAGTGGCAAGCTAACTATGGCTACACCTTC
TRBV5-1	TRBJ2-1	-	TRBD2	CASSLGVAGAIDEQFF	TGCGCCAGCAGCTTGGGGGTAGCGGGAGCTATCGATGAGCAGTTCTTC
TRBV4-2	TRBJ2-2	once	-	CASSQILGVASGELFF	TGTGCCAGCAGCCAGATACTAGGGGTGGCGTCCGGGGAGCTGTTTTTT
TRBV15	TRBJ1-5	-	-	CATSRFLGSNQPQHF	TGTGCCACCAGCAGATTTCTGGGTAGCAATCAGCCCCAGCATTTT
TRBV10-1	TRBJ2-1	many	-	CASSESAGTYNEQFF	TGCGCCAGCAGTGAGTCGGCAGGGACCTACAATGAGCAGTTCTTC
TRBV10-3	TRBJ2-1	-	-	CAISTGNEQFF	TGTGCCATCAGTACAGGCAATGAGCAGTTCTTC
TRBV27	TRBJ1-6	once	-	CASRPQWGSKPNSPLHF	TGTGCCAGCAGGCCGCAGTGGGGGTCTAAGCCGAATTCACCCCTCCACTTT
TRBV11-2	TRBJ2-5	-	TRBD1	CASSFNPTGGRATQYF	TGTGCCAGCAGCTTCAACCCTACAGGGGGCCGAGCGACCCAGTACTTC
TRBV7-8	TRBJ1-1	-	-	CASHLQVSQNTEAFF	TGTGCCAGCCATTTACAGGTCAGCCAGAACACTGAAGCTTTCTTT
TRBV30	TRBJ1-2	-	TRBD1	CAWRGDSKGYTF	TGTGCCTGGAGGGGGGACAGCAAGGGCTACACCTTC
TRBV19	TRBJ1-2	few	TRBD1	CASSARDRGGYTF	TGTGCCAGTAGTGCCCGGGACAGGGGTGGCTACACCTTC
TRBV5-1	TRBJ2-1	-	TRBD1	CASSLVQGAGYEQFF	TGCGCCAGCAGCTTGGTTCAGGGGGCCGGATATGAGCAGTTCTTC
TRBV19	TRBJ2-3	-	-	CATGRRMDTQYF	TGTGCCACCGGTCGAAGGATGGATACGCAGTATTTT
TRBV7-9	TRBJ1-2	-	-	CASSLALTAGNGYTF	TGTGCCAGCAGCTTAGCGTTAACAGCGGGAAATGGCTACACCTTC
TRBV11-2	TRBJ2-3	-	-	CASSRSGTDTQYF	TGTGCCAGCAGCCGCAGCGGGACAGATACGCAGTATTTT
TRBV5-1	TRBJ1-2	-	-	CASSLGRGADGYTF	TGCGCCAGCAGCTTGGGGCGGGGGGCTGATGGCTACACCTTC
TRBV5-1	TRBJ2-2	few	-	CASSLPDLGELFF	TGCGCCAGCAGCTTGCCAGACCTCGGGGAGCTGTTTTTT
TRBV9	TRBJ2-2	-	-	CASTLEGSGELFF	TGTGCCAGCACCCTAGAGGGATCCGGGGAGCTGTTTTTT
TRBV27	TRBJ2-4	-	-	CASSLFAGLKNIQYF	TGTGCCAGCAGTTTATTTGCAGGGCTTAAAAACATTCAGTACTTC
TRBV28	TRBJ2-6	-	TRBD1	CASRPGGNSGANVLTF	TGTGCCAGCAGGCCAGGGGGAAACTCTGGGGCCAACGTCCTGACTTTC
TRBV6-6	TRBJ2-5	-	TRBD2	CASTYGVSGTETQYF	TGTGCCAGCACCTACGGGGTTAGCGGGACGGAGACCCAGTACTTC
TRBV5-1	TRBJ2-1	-	TRBD2	CASSPGLAGWDNEQFF	TGCGCCAGCAGCCCGGGACTAGCGGGGTGGGACAATGAGCAGTTCTTC
TRBV7-9	TRBJ2-3	-	-	CASSLSTDTQYF	TGTGCCAGCAGTTTAAGTACAGATACGCAGTATTTT
TRBV29-1	TRBJ2-3	-	TRBD2	CSAWGIAGERTDTQYF	TGCAGCGCCTGGGGTATAGCGGGAGAAAGGACAGATACGCAGTATTTT
TRBV10-3	TRBJ1-4	-	TRBD1	CAISAGTGGEKLFF	TGTGCCATCAGTGCCGGGACAGGAGGTGAAAAACTGTTTTTT
TRBV29-1	TRBJ2-2	-	TRBD1	CSVNTGGTGELFF	TGCAGCGTTAACACAGGGGGGACCGGGGAGCTGTTTTTT
TRBV19	TRBJ1-5	-	-	CASDKTGGSNQPQHF	TGTGCCAGTGACAAAACCGGAGGAAGCAATCAGCCCCAGCATTTT
TRBV14	TRBJ2-1	-	TRBD2	CASSQRVGGNYNEQFF	TGTGCCAGCAGCCAAAGGGTGGGAGGGAATTACAATGAGCAGTTCTTC
TRBV18	TRBJ2-7	-	TRBD2	CASSPSGLWSYEQYF	TGTGCCAGCTCACCATCGGGACTATGGAGCTACGAGCAGTACTTC
TRBV4-3	TRBJ2-1	-	-	CASSWGTPASYNEQFF	TGCGCCAGCAGCTGGGGGACTCCTGCCTCCTACAATGAGCAGTTCTTC
TRBV5-1	TRBJ1-2	-	-	CASSLDWGGSGGYTF	TGCGCCAGCAGCTTGGATTGGGGGGGCAGTGGTGGCTACACCTTC
TRBV15	TRBJ2-1	-	TRBD2	CATSRGRRLAGPHNEQFF	TGTGCCACCAGCAGAGGGCGACGACTAGCGGGACCCCACAATGAGCAGTTCTTC
TRBV5-1	TRBJ2-2	few	-	CASSLDGRNTGELFF	TGCGCCAGCAGCTTGGATGGGAGGAACACCGGGGAGCTGTTTTTT
TRBV15	TRBJ2-2	-	-	CATTRSFDTGELFF	TGTGCCACTACACGGAGCTTTGACACCGGGGAGCTGTTTTTT
TRBV29-1	TRBJ1-4	few	-	CSASTSRATEKLFF	TGCAGCGCATCGACATCTCGTGCGACTGAAAAACTGTTTTTT
TRBV27	TRBJ2-7	-	-	CASSGTTEQYF	TGTGCCAGCAGTGGCACGACGGAGCAGTACTTC
TRBV27	TRBJ2-7	-	TRBD1	CASSLSGTGFREQYF	TGTGCCAGCAGCTTGAGTGGGACAGGGTTTCGCGAGCAGTACTTC
TRBV5-4	TRBJ2-7	-	-	CASSTQAGGWEQYF	TGTGCCAGCAGCACCCAAGCGGGCGGGTGGGAGCAGTACTTC
TRBV9	TRBJ2-1	-	-	CASSVTIDKRFLFF	TGTGCCAGCAGCGTGACCATTGATAAAAGGTTTCTGTTCTTC
TRBV4-2	TRBJ2-1	-	TRBD2	CASSQEQVWTSGANEQFF	TGTGCCAGCAGCCAAGAACAAGTGTGGACTAGCGGGGCCAATGAGCAGTTCTTC
TRBV18	TRBJ1-1	-	-	CASSPTGSEAFF	TGTGCCAGCTCACCGACGGGGTCTGAAGCTTTCTTT
TRBV19	TRBJ2-7	-	-	CASSIEAGYSEQYF	TGTGCCAGTAGTATTGAGGCAGGTTACTCCGAGCAGTACTTC
TRBV19	TRBJ1-1	-	-	CASTDRPWGDTEAFF	TGTGCCAGTACCGATCGGCCCTGGGGGGACACTGAAGCTTTCTTT
TRBV7-8	TRBJ2-7	-	TRBD2	CASSQLAPTYEQYF	TGTGCCAGCAGCCAACTAGCGCCTACCTACGAGCAGTACTTC